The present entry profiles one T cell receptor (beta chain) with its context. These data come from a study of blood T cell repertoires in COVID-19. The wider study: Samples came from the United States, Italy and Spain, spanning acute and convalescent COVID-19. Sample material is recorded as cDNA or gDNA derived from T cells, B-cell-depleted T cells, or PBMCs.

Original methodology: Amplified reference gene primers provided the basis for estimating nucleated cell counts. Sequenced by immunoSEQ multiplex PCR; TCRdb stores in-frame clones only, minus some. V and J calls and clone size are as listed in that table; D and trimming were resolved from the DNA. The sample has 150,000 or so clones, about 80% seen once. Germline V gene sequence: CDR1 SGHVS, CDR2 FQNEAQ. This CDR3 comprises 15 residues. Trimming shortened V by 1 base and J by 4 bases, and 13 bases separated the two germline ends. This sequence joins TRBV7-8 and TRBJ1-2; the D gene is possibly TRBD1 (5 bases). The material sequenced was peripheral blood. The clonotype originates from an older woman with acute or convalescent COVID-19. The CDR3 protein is CASSLGLGRSYGYTF. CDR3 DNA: TGTGCCAGCAGCTTAGGGCTGGGGCGGAGCTATGGCTACACCTTC. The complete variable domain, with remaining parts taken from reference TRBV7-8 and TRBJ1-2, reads GAGVSQSPRYKVAKRGQDVALRCDPISGHVSLFWYQQALGQGPEFLTYFQNEAQLDKSGLPSDRFFAERPEGSVSTLKIQRTQQEDSAVYLCASSLGLGRSYGYTFGSGTRLTVV.